This T cell receptor (beta chain) was recorded in a study of neurological immune-mediated disorders. The authors produced cDNA by 5'RACE using 10-nucleotide random UMIs. TCRdb redid the calling of the 5' RACE reads with MiXCR, one entry per CDR3 protein. The profile shows more than 45,000 distinct CDR3 sequences, under 4.5% of them singletons. The junction had 10 bases not matched to a gene; V was cut back by 3 bases and J by 6 bases. This CDR3 is built from 15 residues. CDR1 and CDR2 (germline): SGHRS, YFSETQ. In its sample, this clonotype was seen many times. From 2 million PBMCs stored at -80 C, the unsorted libraries were generated.

The chain links TRBV5-1 to TRBJ2-7, with 9 bases aligning to TRBD2. The sample taken for sequencing was PBMCs. The receptor comes from a woman aged 25 to 39 with multiple sclerosis. The CDR3 sequence is CASSWAAGGLVEQYF. In DNA, the CDR3 is TGCGCCAGCAGCTGGGCGGCGGGGGGGCTGGTCGAGCAGTACTTC.